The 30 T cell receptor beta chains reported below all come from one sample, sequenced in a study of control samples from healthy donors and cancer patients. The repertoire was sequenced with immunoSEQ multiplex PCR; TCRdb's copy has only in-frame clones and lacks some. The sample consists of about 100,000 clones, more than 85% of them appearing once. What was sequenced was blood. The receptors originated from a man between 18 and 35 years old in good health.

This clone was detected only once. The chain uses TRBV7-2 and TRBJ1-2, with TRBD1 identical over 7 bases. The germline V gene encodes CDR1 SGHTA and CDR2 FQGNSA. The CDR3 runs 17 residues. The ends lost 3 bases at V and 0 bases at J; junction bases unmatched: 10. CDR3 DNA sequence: TGTGCCAGCAGCTTCCGTTTAGGGACAGAAGCTAACTATGGCTACACCTTC. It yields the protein CASSFRLGTEANYGYTF.

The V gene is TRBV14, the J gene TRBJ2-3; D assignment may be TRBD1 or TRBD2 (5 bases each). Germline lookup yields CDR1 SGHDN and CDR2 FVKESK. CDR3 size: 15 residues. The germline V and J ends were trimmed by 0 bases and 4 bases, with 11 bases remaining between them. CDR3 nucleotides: TGTGCCAGCAGCCAAGATGTAAGGGGAGCAGATACGCAGTATTTT. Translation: CASSQDVRGADTQYF.

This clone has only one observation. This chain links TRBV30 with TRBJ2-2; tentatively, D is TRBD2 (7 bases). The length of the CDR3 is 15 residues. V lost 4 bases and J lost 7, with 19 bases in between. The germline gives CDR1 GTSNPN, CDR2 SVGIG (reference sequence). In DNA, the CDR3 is TGTGCCTGGACCCGGGGGGCAGGGGCAATCGGGGAGCTGTTTTTT. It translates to CAWTRGAGAIGELFF.

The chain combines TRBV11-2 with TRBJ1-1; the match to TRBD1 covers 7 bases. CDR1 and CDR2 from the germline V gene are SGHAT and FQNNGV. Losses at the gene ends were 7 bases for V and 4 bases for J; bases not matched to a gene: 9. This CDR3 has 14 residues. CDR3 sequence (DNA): TGTGCCAGCACTAGGATTCAGGGGGGCACTGAAGCTTTCTTT. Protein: CASTRIQGGTEAFF.

DNA of the CDR3: TGTGCCAGCAGCCAAGATCTAACAGGACAGCGCCCCTACGAGCAGTACTTC. It specifies CASSQDLTGQRPYEQYF. The chain joins TRBV14 to TRBJ2-7; D might be TRBD1 (6 bases). The CDR3 contains 17 residues. Per the germline V gene, CDR1 is SGHDN and CDR2 is FVKESK. V lost 0 bases to trimming and J lost 2 bases, with 17 bases between them.

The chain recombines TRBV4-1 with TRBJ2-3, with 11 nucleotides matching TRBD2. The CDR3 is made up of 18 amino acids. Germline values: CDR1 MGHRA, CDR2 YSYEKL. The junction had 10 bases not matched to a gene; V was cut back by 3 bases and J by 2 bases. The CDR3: CASSQVLTSGGPTDTQYF. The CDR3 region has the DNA TGCGCCAGCAGCCAGGTTCTAACTAGCGGGGGCCCCACAGATACGCAGTATTTT.

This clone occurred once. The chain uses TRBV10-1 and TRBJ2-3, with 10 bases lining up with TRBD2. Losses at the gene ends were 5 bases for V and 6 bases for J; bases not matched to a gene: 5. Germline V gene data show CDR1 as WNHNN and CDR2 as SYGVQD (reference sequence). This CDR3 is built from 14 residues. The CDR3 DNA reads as TGCGCCAGCAGTTCAGCGGGGGGGGTCGATACGCAGTATTTT. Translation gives CASSSAGGVDTQYF.

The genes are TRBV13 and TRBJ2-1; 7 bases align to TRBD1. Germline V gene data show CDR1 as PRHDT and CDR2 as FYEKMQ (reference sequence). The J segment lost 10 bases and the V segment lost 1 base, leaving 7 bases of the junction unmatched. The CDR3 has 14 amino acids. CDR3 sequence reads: CASSLASGGSEQFF. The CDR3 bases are TGTGCCAGCAGCTTAGCCTCAGGGGGTAGCGAGCAGTTCTTC.

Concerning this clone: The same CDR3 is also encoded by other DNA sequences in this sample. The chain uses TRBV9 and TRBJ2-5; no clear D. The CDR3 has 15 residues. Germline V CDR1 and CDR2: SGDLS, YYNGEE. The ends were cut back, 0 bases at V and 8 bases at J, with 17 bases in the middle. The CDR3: CASSVGDGPRETQYF. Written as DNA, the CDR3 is TGTGCCAGCAGCGTAGGAGACGGTCCAAGAGAAACCCAGTACTTC.

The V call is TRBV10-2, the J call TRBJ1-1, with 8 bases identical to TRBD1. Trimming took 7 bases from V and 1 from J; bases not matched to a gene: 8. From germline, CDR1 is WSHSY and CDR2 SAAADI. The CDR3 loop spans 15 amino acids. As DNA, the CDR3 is TGCGCCAGCAAGACAGGGGCGGGGGGGAACACTGAAGCTTTCTTT. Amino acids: CASKTGAGGNTEAFF.

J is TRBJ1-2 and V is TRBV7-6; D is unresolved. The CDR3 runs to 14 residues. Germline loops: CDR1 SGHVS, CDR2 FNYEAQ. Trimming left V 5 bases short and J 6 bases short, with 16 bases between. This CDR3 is CASSPLAGLDGYTF. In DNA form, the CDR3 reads TGTGCCAGCAGCCCCCTTGCGGGTTTGGATGGCTACACCTTC.

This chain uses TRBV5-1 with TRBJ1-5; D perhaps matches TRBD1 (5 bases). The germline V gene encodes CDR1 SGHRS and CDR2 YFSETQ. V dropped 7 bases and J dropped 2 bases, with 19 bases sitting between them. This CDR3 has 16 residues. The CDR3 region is CASSLWGRDGNQPQHF. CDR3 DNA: TGCGCCAGCTCACTTTGGGGCAGGGACGGCAATCAGCCCCAGCATTTT.

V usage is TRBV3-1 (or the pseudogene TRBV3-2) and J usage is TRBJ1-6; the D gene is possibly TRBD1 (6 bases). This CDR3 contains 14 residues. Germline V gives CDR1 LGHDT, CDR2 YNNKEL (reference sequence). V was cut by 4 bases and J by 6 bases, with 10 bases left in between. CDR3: CASSRQVFNSPLHF. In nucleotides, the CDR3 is TGTGCCAGCAGCCGACAGGTGTTTAATTCACCCCTCCACTTT.

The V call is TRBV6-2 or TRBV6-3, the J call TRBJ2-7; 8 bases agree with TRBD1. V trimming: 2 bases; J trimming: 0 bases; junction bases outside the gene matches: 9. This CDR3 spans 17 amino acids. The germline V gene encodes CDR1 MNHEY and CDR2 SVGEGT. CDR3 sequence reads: CASSYGRGQGGSYEQYF. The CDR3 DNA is TGTGCCAGCAGTTACGGGCGAGGACAGGGAGGCTCCTACGAGCAGTACTTC.

The CDR3 spells CSARTGGSSYNEQFF. CDR3 sequence (DNA): TGCAGCGCCCGGACAGGGGGAAGCTCCTACAATGAGCAGTTCTTC. The chain carries TRBV29-1 and TRBJ2-1, with 10 bases fitting TRBD1. This CDR3 has 15 residues. Germline V gene sequence: CDR1 SQVTM, CDR2 ANQGSEA. Trimming took 7 bases from V and 0 from J; bases not matched to a gene: 6.

For the CDR3, the DNA is TGTGCCAGCAGCTTTGCCGCGAGCTCCTACAATGAGCAGTTCTTC. Residues: CASSFAASSYNEQFF. The chain links TRBV7-9 to TRBJ2-1; no clear D. CDR1 SEHNR and CDR2 FQNEAQ come from the germline V gene (reference sequence). The CDR3 is 15 amino acids. The germline V and J ends were trimmed by 3 bases and 0 bases, with 9 bases remaining between them.

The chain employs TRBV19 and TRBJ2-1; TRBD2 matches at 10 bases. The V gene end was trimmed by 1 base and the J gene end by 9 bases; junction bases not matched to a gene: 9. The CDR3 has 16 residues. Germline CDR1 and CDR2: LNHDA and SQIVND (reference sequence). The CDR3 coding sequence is TGTGCCAGTAGTATAGCGGGTAGCGGGAGGTCCAGTGAGCAGTTCTTC. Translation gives CASSIAGSGRSSEQFF.

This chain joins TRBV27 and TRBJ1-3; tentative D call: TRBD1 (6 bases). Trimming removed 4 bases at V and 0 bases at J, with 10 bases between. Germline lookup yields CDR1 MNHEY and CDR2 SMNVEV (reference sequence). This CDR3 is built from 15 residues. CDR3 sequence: CASSYRASSGNTIYF. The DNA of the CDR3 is TGTGCCAGCAGTTACAGGGCAAGCTCTGGAAACACCATATATTTT.

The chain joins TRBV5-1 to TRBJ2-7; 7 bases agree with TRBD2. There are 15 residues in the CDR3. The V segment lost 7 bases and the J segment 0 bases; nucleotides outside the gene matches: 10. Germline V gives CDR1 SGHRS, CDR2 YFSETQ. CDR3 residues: CASAGGRGSSYEQYF. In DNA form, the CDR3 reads TGCGCCAGCGCGGGTGGGCGGGGGAGCTCCTACGAGCAGTACTTC.

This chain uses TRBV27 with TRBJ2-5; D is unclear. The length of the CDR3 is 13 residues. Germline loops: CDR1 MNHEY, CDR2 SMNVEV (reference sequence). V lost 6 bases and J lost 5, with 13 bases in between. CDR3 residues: CASSLRLGETQYF. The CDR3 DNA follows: TGTGCCAGCAGCCTTCGCCTCGGGGAGACCCAGTACTTC.

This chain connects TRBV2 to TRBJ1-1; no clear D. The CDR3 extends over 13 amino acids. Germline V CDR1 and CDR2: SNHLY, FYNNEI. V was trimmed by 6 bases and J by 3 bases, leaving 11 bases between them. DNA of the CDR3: TGTGCCAGCAGAGTGGGGTATGACACTGAAGCTTTCTTT. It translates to CASRVGYDTEAFF. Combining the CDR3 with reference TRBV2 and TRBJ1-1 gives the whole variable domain EPEVTQTPSHQVTQMGQEVILRCVPISNHLYFYWYRQILGQKVEFLVSFYNNEISEKSEIFDDQFSVERPDGSNFTLKIRSTKLEDSAMYFCASRVGYDTEAFFGQGTRLTVV.

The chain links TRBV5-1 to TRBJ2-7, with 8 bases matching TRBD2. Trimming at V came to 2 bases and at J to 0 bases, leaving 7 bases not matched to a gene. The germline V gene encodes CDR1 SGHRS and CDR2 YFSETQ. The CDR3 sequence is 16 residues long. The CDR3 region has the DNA TGCGCCAGCAGCTTCGGCCTAGCGGGCAACTCCTACGAGCAGTACTTC. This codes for CASSFGLAGNSYEQYF.

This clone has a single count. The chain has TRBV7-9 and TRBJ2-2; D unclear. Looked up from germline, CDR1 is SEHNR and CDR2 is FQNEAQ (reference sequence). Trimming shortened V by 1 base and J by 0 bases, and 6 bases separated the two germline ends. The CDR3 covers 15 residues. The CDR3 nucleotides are TGTGCCAGCAGCTTAGACGGAACGAACACCGGGGAGCTGTTTTTT. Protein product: CASSLDGTNTGELFF. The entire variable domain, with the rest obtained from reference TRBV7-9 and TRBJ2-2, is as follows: DTGVSQNPRHKITKRGQNVTFRCDPISEHNRLYWYRQTLGQGPEFLTYFQNEAQLEKSRLLSDRFSAERPKGSFSTLEIQRTEQGDSAMYLCASSLDGTNTGELFFGEGSRLTVL.

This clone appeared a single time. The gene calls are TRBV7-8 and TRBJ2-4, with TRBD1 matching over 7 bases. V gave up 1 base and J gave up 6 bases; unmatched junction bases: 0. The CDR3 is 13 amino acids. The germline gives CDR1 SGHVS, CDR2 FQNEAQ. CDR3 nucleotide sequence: TGTGCCAGCAGCTTAGGACAGGGAAACATTCAGTACTTC. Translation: CASSLGQGNIQYF.

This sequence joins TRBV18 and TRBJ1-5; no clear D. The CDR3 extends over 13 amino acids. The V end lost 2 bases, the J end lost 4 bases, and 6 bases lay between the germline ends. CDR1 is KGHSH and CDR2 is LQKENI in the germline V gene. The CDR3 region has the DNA TGTGCCAGCTCACCATCCAAGAATCAGCCCCAGCATTTT. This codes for CASSPSKNQPQHF.

The CDR3 here is CASSYTSRFVYGYTF. CDR3 in DNA: TGTGCCAGCAGTTACACCAGTCGATTCGTCTATGGCTACACCTTC. This chain uses TRBV6-5 with TRBJ1-2; the D is unclear. The CDR3 sequence is 15 residues long. The V gene's germline CDR1 is MNHEY and CDR2 SVGAGI. Trimming took 2 bases from V and 4 from J, leaving 14 bases between them.

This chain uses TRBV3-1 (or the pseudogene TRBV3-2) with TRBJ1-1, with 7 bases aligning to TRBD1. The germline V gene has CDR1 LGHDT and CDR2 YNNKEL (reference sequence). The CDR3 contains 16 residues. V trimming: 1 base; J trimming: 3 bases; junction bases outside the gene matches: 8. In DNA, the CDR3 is TGTGCCAGCAGCCAAGCGTCCACAGGGGACTACACTGAAGCTTTCTTT. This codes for CASSQASTGDYTEAFF.

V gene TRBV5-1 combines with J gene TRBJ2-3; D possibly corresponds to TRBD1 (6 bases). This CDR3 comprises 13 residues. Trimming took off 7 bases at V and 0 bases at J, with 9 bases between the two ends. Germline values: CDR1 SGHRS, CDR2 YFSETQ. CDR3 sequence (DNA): TGCGCCAGCCAGACAGGAAGCACAGATACGCAGTATTTT. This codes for CASQTGSTDTQYF.

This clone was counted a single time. The CDR3 nucleotides are TGTGCCAGCAGGCGGGGGTCCTACGAGCAGTACTTC. It is translated as CASRRGSYEQYF. V gene TRBV2 combines with J gene TRBJ2-7, with 7 bases identical to TRBD2. The junction had 0 bases not matched to a gene; V was cut back by 6 bases and J by 1 base. Germline lookup yields CDR1 SNHLY and CDR2 FYNNEI. The CDR3 has 12 residues.

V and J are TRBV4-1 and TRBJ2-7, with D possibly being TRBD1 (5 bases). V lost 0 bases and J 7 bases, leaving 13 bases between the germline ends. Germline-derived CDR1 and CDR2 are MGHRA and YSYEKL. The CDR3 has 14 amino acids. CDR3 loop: CASSQDKERGEQYF. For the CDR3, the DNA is TGCGCCAGCAGCCAAGATAAGGAAAGGGGTGAGCAGTACTTC.